These 8 T cell receptor beta chains were sequenced from one sample in a study of blood T cell repertoires in COVID-19. Sequencing was performed with immunoSEQ multiplex PCR; in TCRdb, only in-frame clones are kept and a portion is missing. The sample includes under 250,000 clones, around 80% of them seen just once. The sample was peripheral blood. Every receptor here comes from a woman aged 35 to 49 with acute or convalescent COVID-19.

The chain recombines TRBV10-2 with TRBJ2-7; the match to TRBD1 covers 10 bases. This CDR3 has 14 residues. Germline V gene lookup returns CDR1 WSHSY and CDR2 SAAADI. After removal of 4 bases from V and 4 bases from J, the junction contained 4 bases not matched to a gene. The DNA for the CDR3 is TGCGCCAGCAGTGGGGGACAGGGGTGGTACGAGCAGTACTTC. Protein: CASSGGQGWYEQYF.

In this sample, this clone turned up once. One junction end does not reproduce the germline sequence, and a read error may be involved. V is TRBV7-3 and J is TRBJ1-1, with D possibly being TRBD1 (6 bases). The CDR3 spans 13 residues. Germline values: CDR1 SGHTA, CDR2 FQGTGA. The DNA for the CDR3 is TGTGCCAGCAGCTCAGGGGTGAAAACTGAAGCTTTCTTT. Protein product: CASSSGVKTEAFF.

Only one count was recorded for this clone. The J gene is TRBJ2-7, the V gene TRBV29-1; tentatively, D is TRBD1 (6 bases). This CDR3 has 18 amino acids. Germline values: CDR1 SQVTM, CDR2 ANQGSEA. Trimming took 2 bases from V and 1 from J, leaving 24 bases between them. The CDR3 reads CSVELGPIGQGISYEQYF. The CDR3 DNA reads as TGCAGCGTTGAATTAGGGCCAATAGGGCAGGGGATTTCCTACGAGCAGTACTTC.

Regarding this clone: This sample includes further DNA sequences coding for the same CDR3. The CDR3 protein is CASSPDRANQPQHF. The CDR3 nucleotides read TGTGCCAGCTCCCCTGACAGGGCCAATCAGCCCCAGCATTTT. The rearrangement links TRBV18 to TRBJ1-5, with 7 bases matching TRBD1. The CDR3 sequence is 14 residues long. V lost 6 bases, J lost 3 bases, and 5 bases stayed unmatched. Germline V gene lookup returns CDR1 KGHSH and CDR2 LQKENI.

The chain recombines TRBV19 with TRBJ2-1, with 11 nucleotides matching TRBD2. CDR3 size: 16 residues. Germline V gene lookup returns CDR1 LNHDA and CDR2 SQIVND (reference sequence). Trimming removed 6 bases from V and 4 bases from J; junction bases left unmatched: 8. The CDR3 protein is CASSPERLAGYNEQFF. CDR3 DNA: TGTGCCAGTAGCCCTGAGAGACTAGCGGGGTACAATGAGCAGTTCTTC.

This sequence joins TRBV9 and TRBJ2-7; D unclear. V shed 3 bases and J shed 3 bases, with 7 bases lying between them. The length of the CDR3 is 12 residues. Germline values: CDR1 SGDLS, CDR2 YYNGEE. Written as DNA, the CDR3 is TGTGCCAGCAGCGAGAGTTTCTACGAGCAGTACTTC. Translated, it gives CASSESFYEQYF.

The J gene is TRBJ1-1, the V gene TRBV5-1; 11 bases match TRBD1. The CDR3 is 12 residues long. The V and J ends lost 4 bases and 10 bases, in that order; junction bases with no gene match: 3. Germline CDR1 SGHRS, CDR2 YFSETQ. CDR3 in DNA: TGCGCCAGCAGCGGGACAGGGGGGCGAGCTTTCTTT. This gives the protein CASSGTGGRAFF.

This chain links TRBV5-8 with TRBJ1-4, with D perhaps matching TRBD1 (5 bases). This CDR3 is 12 amino acids long. V was trimmed by 4 bases and J by 7 bases, leaving 8 bases between them. Looked up from germline, CDR1 is SGHTS and CDR2 is YDEGEE. The CDR3 coding sequence is TGTGCCAGCAGCGGGGGGAGTGAAAAACTGTTTTTT. This encodes CASSGGSEKLFF.